This T cell receptor beta chain appears in the sequencing data of a study of vaccination and CD4 T cells after COVID-19. Treatment indicated: approximately 11-day PBMC culture with coronavirus spike peptide pools or control peptides (ViraFEST assay). Half the medium was exchanged for fresh IL-2 medium on days 3 and 7. Only a few counts were recorded for this clonotype. Antigen: not known. With the Oncomine TCR Beta short-read assay, DNA from cultured CD4+ T cells was sequenced. TCRdb re-derived calls from the PCR reads in MiXCR, one entry per CDR3 protein. The data show 27,000 or so distinct CDR3 sequences, around 45% seen once. V shed 4 bases and J shed 7 bases, with 19 bases lying between them. CDR3 length: 15 residues. CDR1 and CDR2 from the germline V gene are DFQATT and SNEGSKA (reference sequence).

The source of this sequence is a human donor who had recovered from COVID-19. Sequencing was carried out using CD4+ T cells from blood, cultured in vitro. This chain connects TRBV20-1 to TRBJ1-4, with a tentative D call TRBD1 (5 bases). The CDR3 DNA reads TGCAGTGCTATGAGCTTGGGGGATTCGCGTGAAAAACTGTTTTTT. This translates into CSAMSLGDSREKLFF.